The present TCR beta chain was sequenced within a study of CD8+ T cells in alopecia areata. Study summary: Treatment of the treated patients consisted of oral tofacitinib, 5 to 10 mg twice daily. Study-level results: Uncertainty remains about how baseline CD8+ expansion links to response, with one nonresponder. Although TCR sharing was seen in mice, sharing across patients was less clear, possibly for HLA-related reasons.

Comment on this clone: Its antigen is unidentified.

TCR sequencing used cDNA made by reverse transcription of extracted RNA. Profiling relied on immunoSEQ multiplex PCR, and the TCRdb table lists in-frame clones only, not all of them. The sample has about 270,000 clones; about 62% are singletons. Losses at the gene ends were 8 bases for V and 4 bases for J; bases not matched to a gene: 9. In germline, CDR1 is GTSNPN, CDR2 SVGIG (reference sequence). This CDR3 region has 14 residues. Noted treatment: oral pan-JAK inhibitor, 5-10 mg twice daily. The chain combines TRBV30 with TRBJ2-2, with 8 bases fitting TRBD1. Sequences were derived from CD4+ T cells sorted from blood, sampled around week 54, from a patient treated with tofacitinib. This sequence was found in a human donor with alopecia areata. The CDR3 is CAGRRQGSTGELFF. In DNA form, the CDR3 reads TGTGCCGGACGGAGACAGGGGTCCACCGGGGAGCTGTTTTTT.